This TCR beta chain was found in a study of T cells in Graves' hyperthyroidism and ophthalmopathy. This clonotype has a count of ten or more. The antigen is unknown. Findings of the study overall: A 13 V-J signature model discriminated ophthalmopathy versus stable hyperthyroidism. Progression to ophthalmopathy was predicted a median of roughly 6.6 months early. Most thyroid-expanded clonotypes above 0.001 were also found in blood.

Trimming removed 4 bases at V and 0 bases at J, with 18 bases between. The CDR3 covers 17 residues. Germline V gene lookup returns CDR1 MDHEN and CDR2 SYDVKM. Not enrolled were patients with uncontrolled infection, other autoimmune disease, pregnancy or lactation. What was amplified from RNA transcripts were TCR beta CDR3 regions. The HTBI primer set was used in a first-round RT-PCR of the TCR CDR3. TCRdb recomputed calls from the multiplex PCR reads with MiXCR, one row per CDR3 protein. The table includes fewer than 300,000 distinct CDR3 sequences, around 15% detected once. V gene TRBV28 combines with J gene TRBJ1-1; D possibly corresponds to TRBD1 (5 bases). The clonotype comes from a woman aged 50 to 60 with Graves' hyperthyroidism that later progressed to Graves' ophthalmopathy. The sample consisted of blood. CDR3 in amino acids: CASSWGSLGRMNTEAFF. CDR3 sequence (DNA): TGTGCCAGCAGTTGGGGGTCGCTTGGGAGGATGAACACTGAAGCTTTCTTT.